These 28 T cell receptor beta chains were all obtained from the same sample, sequenced in a study of vaccination and CD4 T cells after COVID-19. Specified treatment: roughly ten-day PBMC culture with coronavirus spike peptide pools or control peptides (ViraFEST assay). For these receptors, no antigen is known. The study sequenced cultured CD4+ T cell DNA using the Oncomine TCR Beta short-read assay. TCRdb re-called the PCR reads with MiXCR, one entry per CDR3 protein. The sample yields more than 14,000 distinct CDR3 sequences, over 45% seen once. Sequenced input: CD4+ T cells from blood, cultured in vitro. These receptors all stem from a human donor who had recovered from COVID-19.

This clonotype has more than one count but fewer than ten. The gene calls are TRBV19 and TRBJ2-3; the match to TRBD1 covers 9 bases. The CDR3 has 13 amino acids. Germline V gives CDR1 LNHDA, CDR2 SQIVND (reference sequence). V lost 9 bases, J lost 3 bases, and 4 bases stayed unmatched. This CDR3 is CASPGQGTDTQYF. CDR3 coding DNA: TGTGCCAGCCCGGGACAGGGAACAGATACGCAGTATTTT. The variable domain in full, completed from reference TRBV19 and TRBJ2-3, reads DGGITQSPKYLFRKEGQNVTLSCEQNLNHDAMYWYRQDPGQGLRLIYYSQIVNDFQKGDIAEGYSVSREKKESFPLTVTSAQKNPTAFYLCASPGQGTDTQYFGPGTRLTVL.

The chain carries TRBV28 and TRBJ2-7, with TRBD2 matching over 12 bases. J was trimmed by 6 bases and V by 5 bases; bases with no gene match: 8. The CDR3 sequence is 15 residues long. Germline V CDR1 and CDR2: MDHEN, SYDVKM. The DNA for the CDR3 is TGTGCCAGCAGTGTAGGGGGACTAGCGGGCGGCGAGCAGTACTTC. It specifies CASSVGGLAGGEQYF.

The chain couples TRBV7-8 to TRBJ2-4; no reliable D call. Germline V gene sequence: CDR1 SGHVS, CDR2 FQNEAQ. CDR3 size: 16 residues. V lost 10 bases to trimming and J lost 2 bases, with 21 bases between them. The DNA for the CDR3 is TGTGCCACAGACGAAGGACCCGGACGGACCAAAAACATTCAGTACTTC. Protein sequence: CATDEGPGRTKNIQYF.

The chain recombines TRBV20-1 with TRBJ2-3; 11 bases map to TRBD2. Germline lookup yields CDR1 DFQATT and CDR2 SNEGSKA (reference sequence). There are 17 residues in the CDR3. V lost 5 bases, J lost 0 bases, and 10 bases stayed unmatched. CDR3 sequence (DNA): TGCAGTGCTTCTACCAGACTAGCGGGACTAAGCACAGATACGCAGTATTTT. This encodes CSASTRLAGLSTDTQYF.

This clonotype has only a few counts. The rearrangement joins TRBV24-1 to TRBJ2-3, with unresolved D. Looked up from germline, CDR1 is KGHDR and CDR2 is SFDVKD. The CDR3 loop spans 13 amino acids. V gave up 5 bases and J gave up 4 bases, with 9 bases separating them. In DNA, the CDR3 is TGTGCCACCAGTGGTTCTTCCGCAGATACGCAGTATTTT. The encoded protein is CATSGSSADTQYF.

V and J are TRBV20-1 and TRBJ1-2; D may be TRBD1 (6 bases). Germline CDR1 and CDR2: DFQATT and SNEGSKA (reference sequence). The V gene lost 0 bases and the J gene lost 1 base, with 15 bases spanning the gap. CDR3 length: 16 amino acids. For the CDR3, the DNA is TGCAGTGCTAGAGAATTGAGCGGGGGCCTTAACTATGGCTACACCTTC. Protein product: CSARELSGGLNYGYTF.

The J gene is TRBJ2-2, the V gene TRBV30; D gene uncertain. Germline values: CDR1 GTSNPN, CDR2 SVGIG (reference sequence). This CDR3 is 14 amino acids long. V lost 0 bases, J lost 4 bases, and 9 bases lay in between. The CDR3 sequence is CAWSVSGLTGELFF. As DNA, the CDR3 is TGTGCCTGGAGTGTATCCGGGCTCACCGGGGAGCTGTTTTTT.

The chain uses TRBV24-1 and TRBJ2-7; D is undetermined. Germline CDR1 KGHDR, CDR2 SFDVKD. The V end was cut by 3 bases, the J end by 4 bases, with 24 bases between. CDR3 size: 18 residues. In DNA, the CDR3 is TGTGCCACCAGTGATCCCCAGGTGAGGCACATGAGACCGTACGAGCAGTACTTC. As protein: CATSDPQVRHMRPYEQYF.

CDR3 region: CASSIRGGAHTGELFF. The DNA of the CDR3 is TGTGCCAGTAGTATTAGGGGGGGCGCACACACCGGGGAGCTGTTTTTT. This chain connects TRBV19 to TRBJ2-2; a weak D match, TRBD2 (7 bases). The CDR3 extends over 16 amino acids. Trimming cost V 3 bases and J 3 bases, with 14 bases left between them. Germline CDR1 and CDR2: LNHDA and SQIVND (reference sequence).

The chain links TRBV6-2 or TRBV6-3 to TRBJ1-2, with a tentative D call TRBD1 (6 bases). Germline V gene lookup returns CDR1 MNHEY and CDR2 SVGEGT. Deletions cut 6 bases from V and 0 bases from J, with 11 bases between. The CDR3 is 14 amino acids. As DNA, the CDR3 is TGTGCCAGCAGAGGACAGTACACTAACTATGGCTACACCTTC. This translates into CASRGQYTNYGYTF.

A few counts support this clonotype. The chain couples TRBV7-2 to TRBJ2-3; unclear D gene. This CDR3 spans 13 amino acids. V dropped 3 bases and J dropped 4 bases, with 8 bases sitting between them. CDR1 is SGHTA and CDR2 is FQGNSA in the germline V gene. DNA for the CDR3: TGTGCCAGCAGCTTCCAGGCCCCAGATACGCAGTATTTT. Encoded protein: CASSFQAPDTQYF.

V gene TRBV7-9 combines with J gene TRBJ1-6, with a tentative D call TRBD1 (5 bases). V lost 6 bases and J lost 1, with 10 bases in between. Germline V gene lookup returns CDR1 SEHNR and CDR2 FQNEAQ (reference sequence). CDR3 length: 15 amino acids. The CDR3 protein is CASSSGPSYNSPLHF. The DNA for the CDR3 is TGTGCCAGCAGTTCAGGGCCATCCTATAATTCACCCCTCCACTTT.

This clonotype was detected only a few times. The rearrangement joins TRBV6-1 to TRBJ2-7; 7 nucleotides agree with TRBD1. Trimming took 0 bases from V and 2 from J; bases not matched to a gene: 4. Germline V lookup: CDR1 MNHNS, CDR2 SASEGT. The CDR3 has 15 residues. The CDR3 protein is CASSEAGTATYEQYF. For the CDR3, the DNA is TGTGCCAGCAGTGAAGCTGGGACAGCCACCTACGAGCAGTACTTC.

The chain carries TRBV7-2 and TRBJ2-2, with D unresolved. From germline, CDR1 is SGHTA and CDR2 FQGNSA. Trimming took 4 bases from V and 0 from J, leaving 3 bases between them. CDR3 length: 13 amino acids. The CDR3 bases are TGTGCCAGCAGCTGGGCGAACACCGGGGAGCTGTTTTTT. This gives the protein CASSWANTGELFF. Full variable domain (missing parts from reference TRBV7-2 and TRBJ2-2): GAGVSQSPSNKVTEKGKDVELRCDPISGHTALYWYRQSLGQGLEFLIYFQGNSAPDKSGLPSDRFSAERTGGSVSTLTIQRTQQEDSAVYLCASSWANTGELFFGEGSRLTVL.

This sequence joins TRBV20-1 and TRBJ1-2; D unresolved. The V and J ends lost 6 bases and 4 bases respectively, with 15 bases between them. CDR3 length equals 13 residues. Germline values: CDR1 DFQATT, CDR2 SNEGSKA (reference sequence). Here the CDR3 reads CSALLDGSYGYTF. For the CDR3, the DNA is TGCAGTGCCCTACTGGACGGTTCCTATGGCTACACCTTC.

The rearrangement uses TRBV7-2 and TRBJ2-1; 9 bases match TRBD2. CDR1 and CDR2 (germline): SGHTA, FQGNSA. The trim removed 2 bases at V and 8 bases at J, leaving 7 bases unmatched. The CDR3 sequence is 15 residues long. CDR3 loop: CASSLRAGGGDEQFF. CDR3 DNA sequence: TGTGCCAGCAGCTTAAGAGCGGGGGGCGGCGATGAGCAGTTCTTC.

The V call is TRBV4-1, the J call TRBJ2-7, with TRBD2 matching over 8 bases. The CDR3 is 14 residues long. Germline V lookup: CDR1 MGHRA, CDR2 YSYEKL. V shed 2 bases, J shed 6 bases, and the junction held 6 bases outside the gene matches. Written as DNA, the CDR3 is TGCGCCAGCAGCCAAATCGGGGGGGGGCGCGAGCAGTACTTC. This translates into CASSQIGGGREQYF.

This clonotype was counted only a few times. The chain recombines TRBV20-1 with TRBJ2-3, with 11 bases that match TRBD2. The CDR3 covers 15 residues. The germline V gene has CDR1 DFQATT and CDR2 SNEGSKA (reference sequence). Germline trimming cut 6 bases from V and 8 bases from J; bases unmatched to any gene: 13. In nucleotides, the CDR3 is TGCAGTGCCCCACGGCTTAGCGGGGGGGCGGGTACGCAGTATTTT. This codes for CSAPRLSGGAGTQYF.

This CDR3 is CASSLFGLGDGYTF. As DNA, the CDR3 is TGTGCCAGCAGTTTATTTGGCCTGGGGGATGGCTACACCTTC. The chain combines TRBV12-3 or TRBV12-4 with TRBJ1-2; possible D gene TRBD1, 5 bases. This CDR3 region has 14 residues. The V end lost 2 bases, the J end lost 6 bases, and 13 bases lay between the germline ends.

This clonotype was counted only a few times. The V call is TRBV19, the J call TRBJ2-2; 10 bases align to TRBD1. Germline lookup yields CDR1 LNHDA and CDR2 SQIVND (reference sequence). This CDR3 has 15 amino acids. Trimming at V came to 1 base and at J to 5 bases, leaving 1 base not matched to a gene. DNA for the CDR3: TGTGCCAGTAGTATAGGACAGGGGGCAACCGGGGAGCTGTTTTTT. This codes for CASSIGQGATGELFF.

The chain joins TRBV7-9 to TRBJ1-1; no reliable D call. V lost 5 bases and J lost 1, with 8 bases in between. Germline CDR1 SEHNR, CDR2 FQNEAQ (reference sequence). CDR3 size: 13 residues. This CDR3 is CASSPGRNTEAFF. The CDR3 DNA sequence: TGTGCCAGCAGCCCCGGACGGAACACTGAAGCTTTCTTT.

This clonotype was detected only a few times. The genes are TRBV7-3 and TRBJ2-3, with TRBD2 matching 8 bases. V dropped 5 bases and J dropped 6; count of bases not matched to a gene: 7. The CDR3 consists of 14 residues. Germline loops: CDR1 SGHTA, CDR2 FQGTGA. CDR3 nucleotides: TGTGCCAGCAGCAAAAATAGCGGGGAGGATACGCAGTATTTT. Translating it yields CASSKNSGEDTQYF.

Here the CDR3 reads CASRELGSSYEQYF. The DNA for the CDR3 is TGTGCCAGCAGGGAGCTTGGGAGCTCCTACGAGCAGTACTTC. This chain joins TRBV6-2 or TRBV6-3 and TRBJ2-7, with TRBD2 as a possible D gene (5 bases). Per germline, CDR1 MNHEY and CDR2 SVGEGT. The CDR3 sequence is 14 residues long. V was trimmed by 6 bases and J by 0 bases, leaving 12 bases between them.

The rearrangement uses TRBV19 and TRBJ2-7, with D possibly being TRBD2 (6 bases). V shed 2 bases and J shed 5 bases, with 10 bases lying between them. CDR3 length equals 13 residues. Looked up from germline, CDR1 is LNHDA and CDR2 is SQIVND (reference sequence). CDR3 DNA sequence: TGTGCCAGTAGTATAAGGCGGGGAGACGAGCAGTACTTC. It translates to CASSIRRGDEQYF.

CDR3 region: CASRLAGGPGELFF. CDR3 bases: TGTGCCAGCAGACTAGCGGGAGGGCCCGGGGAGCTGTTTTTT. The chain recombines TRBV2 with TRBJ2-2; TRBD2 matches at 13 bases. V was clipped by 6 bases and J by 6 bases; unmatched bases: 1. The CDR3 has 14 amino acids. Germline loops: CDR1 SNHLY, CDR2 FYNNEI.

There are a few counts of this clonotype. V usage is TRBV7-2 and J usage is TRBJ1-5; unclear D gene. V gave up 5 bases and J gave up 4 bases, with 9 bases separating them. Germline V gene sequence: CDR1 SGHTA, CDR2 FQGNSA. This CDR3 has 13 residues. CDR3 sequence reads: CASSPQPNQPQHF. The CDR3 DNA follows: TGTGCCAGCAGCCCACAGCCTAATCAGCCCCAGCATTTT.

V gene TRBV20-1 combines with J gene TRBJ1-1, with 7 bases aligning to TRBD1. Germline loops: CDR1 DFQATT, CDR2 SNEGSKA (reference sequence). V dropped 6 bases and J dropped 1; count of bases not matched to a gene: 2. This CDR3 contains 12 residues. This chain's CDR3 is CSARQGNTEAFF. The CDR3 nucleotides read TGCAGTGCGAGACAGGGGAACACTGAAGCTTTCTTT.

V and J are TRBV6-4 and TRBJ2-3; D unclear. This CDR3 has 15 amino acids. The germline V and J ends were trimmed by 3 bases and 0 bases, with 10 bases remaining between them. The germline V gene has CDR1 MRHNA and CDR2 SNTAGT. This CDR3 is CASSEEDRSTDTQYF. The CDR3 DNA reads TGTGCCAGCAGTGAAGAAGATCGGAGCACAGATACGCAGTATTTT.